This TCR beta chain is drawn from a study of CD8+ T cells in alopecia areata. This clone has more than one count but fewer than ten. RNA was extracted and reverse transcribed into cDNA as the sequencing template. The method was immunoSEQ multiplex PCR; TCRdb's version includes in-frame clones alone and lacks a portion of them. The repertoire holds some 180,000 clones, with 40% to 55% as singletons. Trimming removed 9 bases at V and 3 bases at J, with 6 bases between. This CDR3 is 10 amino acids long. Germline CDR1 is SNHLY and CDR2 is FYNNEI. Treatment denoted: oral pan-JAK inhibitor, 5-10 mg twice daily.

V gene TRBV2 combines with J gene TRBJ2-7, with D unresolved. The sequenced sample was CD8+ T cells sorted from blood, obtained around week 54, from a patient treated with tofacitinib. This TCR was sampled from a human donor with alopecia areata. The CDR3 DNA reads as TGTGCCAGTGCAAACTACGAGCAGTACTTC. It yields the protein CASANYEQYF.